This T cell receptor beta chain was profiled in a study of blood T cells in healthy people across ages. In the case of this clonotype: Its antigen is still unknown.

A second PCR of 7 to 11 cycles used a sample-barcoded 5' primer and a J-beta primer mix. Every cDNA was tagged by a template-switch adaptor with 12 random nucleotides. TCRdb fed the 5' RACE reads into MiXCR, producing one record per CDR3 protein. Of 540,000 or so distinct CDR3 sequences in the sample, 27% are singletons; the top ten hold 15% to 20%. Donation came from healthy Caucasian individuals in Russia who were aged about 6 to 100. CDR1 and CDR2 (germline): DFQATT, SNEGSKA (reference sequence). The ends were cut back, 4 bases at V and 0 bases at J, with 16 bases in the middle. The CDR3 has 16 residues. General study results and limits: It was not known whether donors were CMV positive (a possible confounder of expanded clonotype changes).

The specimen was blood. The gene calls are TRBV20-1 and TRBJ2-1, with no clear D. The TCR was taken from a woman between 65 and 79 years old in good health. CDR3 in amino acids: CSATAPRLSSYNEQFF. The CDR3 DNA sequence: TGCAGTGCTACAGCCCCTAGACTTAGCTCCTACAATGAGCAGTTCTTC.